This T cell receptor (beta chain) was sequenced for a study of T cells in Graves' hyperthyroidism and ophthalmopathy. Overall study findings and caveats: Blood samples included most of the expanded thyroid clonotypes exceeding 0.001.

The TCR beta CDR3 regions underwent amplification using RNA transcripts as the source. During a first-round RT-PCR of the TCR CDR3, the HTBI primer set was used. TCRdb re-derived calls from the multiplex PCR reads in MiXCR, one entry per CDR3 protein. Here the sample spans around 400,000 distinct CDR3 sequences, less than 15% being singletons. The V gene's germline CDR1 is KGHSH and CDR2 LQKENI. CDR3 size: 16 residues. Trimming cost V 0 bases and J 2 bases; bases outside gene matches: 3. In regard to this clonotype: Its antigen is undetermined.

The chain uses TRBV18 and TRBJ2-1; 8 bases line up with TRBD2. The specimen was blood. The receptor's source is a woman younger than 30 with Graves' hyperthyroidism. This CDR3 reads CASSPPSSGPYNEQFF. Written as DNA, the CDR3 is TGTGCCAGCTCACCACCGTCTAGCGGGCCCTACAATGAGCAGTTCTTC.